This T cell receptor (beta chain) was sequenced in a study of OX40 agonist ivuxolimab in advanced cancers. In the study overall: Participants could have had prior anti-PD-1, anti-PD-L1 or anti-CTLA-4 therapy, and 40% had some.

Autoimmune disease history or systemic immunosuppression meant exclusion. Here immunoSEQ multiplex PCR was the method, and the copy in TCRdb shows in-frame clones only, minus some. The sample carries 60,000 to 100,000 clones, around 86% recorded once. Germline assignment: CDR1 LGHNT and CDR2 FRNRAP. The CDR3 extends over 13 amino acids. The V end lost 6 bases, the J end lost 0 bases, and 6 bases lay between the germline ends. The TCR sequence derives from an adult with an advanced solid tumor such as melanoma, head and neck, liver or kidney cancer. The chain carries TRBV12-5 and TRBJ2-1, with D hard to call. The source was CD4+ or CD8+ T cells sorted from blood, collected in a trial of the OX40 agonist ivuxolimab. CDR3 sequence reads: CASGQSSYNEQFF. For the CDR3, the DNA is TGTGCTAGTGGGCAGAGCTCCTACAATGAGCAGTTCTTC.